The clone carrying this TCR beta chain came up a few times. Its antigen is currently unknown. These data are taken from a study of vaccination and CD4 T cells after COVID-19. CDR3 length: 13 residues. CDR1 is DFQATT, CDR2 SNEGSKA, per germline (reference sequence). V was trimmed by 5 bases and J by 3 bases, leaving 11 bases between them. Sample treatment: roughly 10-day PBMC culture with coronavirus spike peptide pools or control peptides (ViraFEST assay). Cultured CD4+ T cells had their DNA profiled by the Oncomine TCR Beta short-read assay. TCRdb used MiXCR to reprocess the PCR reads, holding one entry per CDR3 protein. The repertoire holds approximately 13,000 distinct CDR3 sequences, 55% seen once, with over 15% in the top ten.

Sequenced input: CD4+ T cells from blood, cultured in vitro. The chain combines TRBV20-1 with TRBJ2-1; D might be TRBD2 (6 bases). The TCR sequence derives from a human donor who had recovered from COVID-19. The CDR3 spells CSAGLALYNEQFF. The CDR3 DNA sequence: TGCAGTGCTGGTCTAGCGCTCTACAATGAGCAGTTCTTC.